These 21 T cell receptor beta chains came from one sample sequenced in a study of T cell responses to AZD1222 COVID-19 vaccine. The data were produced by immunoSEQ multiplex PCR, yet TCRdb's version contains in-frame clones alone and is incomplete. The data contain under 150,000 clones, 92% of them singletons. The specimen was peripheral blood, collected 28 days after the second AZD1222 dose. These receptors were collected from an adult who received the AZD1222 COVID-19 vaccine.

This chain joins TRBV30 and TRBJ1-2, with TRBD1 identical over 7 bases. The trim removed 2 bases at V and 7 bases at J, leaving 10 bases unmatched. Germline V gene sequence: CDR1 GTSNPN, CDR2 SVGIG (reference sequence). The CDR3 loop spans 14 amino acids. The CDR3 protein is CAWSTSGPGGGYTF. CDR3 nucleotides: TGTGCCTGGAGTACCTCCGGACCAGGGGGTGGCTACACCTTC. The full variable domain, completed using reference TRBV30 and TRBJ1-2, is SQTIHQWPATLVQPVGSPLSLECTVEGTSNPNLYWYRQAAGRGLQLLFYSVGIGQISSEVPQNLSASRPQDRQFILSSKKLLLSDSGFYLCAWSTSGPGGGYTFGSGTRLTVV.

The chain has TRBV6-5 and TRBJ2-5; 9 bases line up with TRBD2. The CDR3 consists of 15 residues. Germline V CDR1 and CDR2: MNHEY, SVGAGI. Unmatched junction bases numbered 11, after V lost 5 bases and J lost 7 bases. CDR3 protein: CASSTLAGRMGTQYF. CDR3 DNA: TGTGCCAGCAGTACCCTAGCGGGACGAATGGGGACCCAGTACTTC.

CDR3 loop: CASSLGGNEQFF. CDR3 sequence (DNA): TGTGCCAGCAGCTTGGGGGGCAATGAGCAGTTCTTC. The chain couples TRBV5-4 to TRBJ2-1; D unclear. Germline lookup yields CDR1 SGHNT and CDR2 YYREEE (reference sequence). Trimming took off 0 bases at V and 6 bases at J, with 4 bases between the two ends. CDR3 size: 12 residues.

CDR3 coding DNA: TGTGCCAGCAGCCATTTACAGGGGAGTGAAGCTTTCTTT. This codes for CASSHLQGSEAFF. The V and J genes are TRBV7-9 and TRBJ1-1; TRBD1 matches at 7 bases. Germline CDR1 and CDR2: SEHNR and FQNEAQ (reference sequence). The length of the CDR3 is 13 residues. V shed 5 bases and J 7 bases; nucleotides not matched to a gene: 7.

The J gene is TRBJ2-2, the V gene TRBV4-3, with TRBD1 matching over 8 bases. Unmatched junction bases numbered 9, after V lost 6 bases and J lost 6 bases. CDR3 size: 15 residues. The germline gives CDR1 LGHNA, CDR2 YSLEER. As DNA, the CDR3 is TGCGCCAGCAGTCTAGGACAGGGAAGGGCCGGGGAGCTGTTTTTT. Its protein product is CASSLGQGRAGELFF.

This clone was seen once. The chain carries TRBV4-3 and TRBJ1-6; tentative D call: TRBD1 (5 bases). The V and J ends lost 0 bases and 6 bases respectively, with 6 bases between them. The CDR3 runs to 14 residues. Germline assignment: CDR1 LGHNA and CDR2 YSLEER. The CDR3 sequence: CASSQEGVNSPLHF. The CDR3 region has the DNA TGCGCCAGCAGCCAAGAGGGGGTTAATTCACCCCTCCACTTT.

This rearrangement joins TRBV7-2 to TRBJ1-2, with D possibly matching TRBD1 (5 bases). The CDR3 extends over 14 amino acids. Per germline, CDR1 SGHTA and CDR2 FQGNSA. In nucleotides, the CDR3 is TGTGCTTCGGCAGGGTGGGGGGCTAACTATGGCTACACCTTC. This translates into CASAGWGANYGYTF.

V and J are TRBV18 and TRBJ2-3, with a weak D call TRBD1 (5 bases). The V and J ends lost 6 bases and 0 bases respectively, with 19 bases between them. Germline V gene sequence: CDR1 KGHSH, CDR2 LQKENI. The CDR3 length is 17 residues. In DNA, the CDR3 is TGTGCCAGCTCCCCCCGCAGGGCCATTTCTAGCACAGATACGCAGTATTTT. Its translation is CASSPRRAISSTDTQYF.

In DNA form, the CDR3 reads TGCGCCAGCAGCCCCCCCGGCCGAGAGGGTGAAAAACTGTTTTTT. Its translation: CASSPPGREGEKLFF. This sequence joins TRBV4-1 and TRBJ1-4; D remains ambiguous. V was cut by 4 bases and J by 7 bases, with 16 bases left in between. The CDR3 consists of 15 residues. Germline CDR1 reads MGHRA; CDR2 reads YSYEKL.

The chain recombines TRBV28 with TRBJ2-7, with 8 positions matching TRBD2. CDR1 is MDHEN, CDR2 SYDVKM, per germline. V dropped 10 bases and J dropped 0; count of bases not matched to a gene: 8. The CDR3 length is 14 residues. The CDR3 reads CATSGGYSSYEQYF. CDR3 DNA sequence: TGTGCCACTTCGGGAGGGTATAGCTCCTACGAGCAGTACTTC.

V gene TRBV18 combines with J gene TRBJ1-2, with D perhaps matching TRBD1 (6 bases). Per germline, CDR1 KGHSH and CDR2 LQKENI. The germline V and J ends were trimmed by 5 bases and 4 bases, with 14 bases remaining between them. The CDR3 loop spans 14 amino acids. The DNA of the CDR3 is TGTGCCAGCTCATCCCTAGACAGGTTCTATGGCTACACCTTC. Translating it yields CASSSLDRFYGYTF.

This sequence joins TRBV9 and TRBJ1-5; perhaps TRBD1 as D (5 bases). Trimming left V 0 bases short and J 7 bases short, with 14 bases between. Germline CDR1 SGDLS, CDR2 YYNGEE. The CDR3 is 15 residues long. CDR3 loop: CASSVGPWGDQPQHF. The CDR3 DNA follows: TGTGCCAGCAGCGTAGGCCCCTGGGGGGACCAGCCCCAGCATTTT.

The chain couples TRBV28 to TRBJ2-3, with 10 positions matching TRBD2. The length of the CDR3 is 15 residues. CDR1 is MDHEN, CDR2 SYDVKM, per germline. With V trimmed by 4 bases and J by 2 bases, 3 bases remained unmatched. The CDR3 DNA follows: TGTGCCAGCAGTTCTAGCGGGAGCTACACAGATACGCAGTATTTT. Its translation is CASSSSGSYTDTQYF.

This chain's CDR3 is CASSQDGGKTGNTIYF. Written as DNA, the CDR3 is TGCGCCAGCAGCCAAGATGGGGGGAAAACTGGAAACACCATATATTTT. The chain joins TRBV4-3 to TRBJ1-3, with a possible D match to TRBD1 (5 bases). Trimming removed 0 bases at V and 2 bases at J, with 11 bases between. Germline V CDR1 and CDR2: LGHNA, YSLEER. The CDR3 loop spans 16 amino acids.

The chain uses TRBV9 and TRBJ1-1, with D maybe TRBD1 (5 bases). Trimming shortened V by 4 bases and J by 1 base, and 17 bases separated the two germline ends. The CDR3 totals 16 residues. Germline-derived CDR1 and CDR2 are SGDLS and YYNGEE. CDR3 nucleotides: TGTGCCAGCAGCCCAAGCCCGGGACTCGGGAACACTGAAGCTTTCTTT. The encoded protein is CASSPSPGLGNTEAFF.

This chain links TRBV27 with TRBJ2-7; 11 bases are shared with TRBD2. The V gene's germline CDR1 is MNHEY and CDR2 SMNVEV (reference sequence). The CDR3 runs to 15 residues. V gave up 3 bases and J gave up 5 bases; unmatched junction bases: 6. The CDR3 nucleotides are TGTGCCAGCAGTTTTGGTAGCGGGAGGGCCGACGAGCAGTACTTC. Translation gives CASSFGSGRADEQYF.

CDR3 DNA: TGTGCCAGCAGCCAACCGGGACACGCGCTCGCTAGCAGAAGCTACGAGCAGTACTTC. Translated, it gives CASSQPGHALASRSYEQYF. The rearrangement joins TRBV3-1 (or the pseudogene TRBV3-2) to TRBJ2-7; D might be TRBD1 (6 bases). The CDR3 has 19 residues. V lost 2 bases to trimming and J lost 3 bases, with 26 bases between them. Looked up from germline, CDR1 is LGHDT and CDR2 is YNNKEL (reference sequence).

The chain has TRBV28 and TRBJ2-5; 9 bases fit TRBD1. After removal of 4 bases from V and 2 bases from J, the junction contained 8 bases not matched to a gene. The CDR3 totals 16 residues. Germline CDR1 is MDHEN and CDR2 is SYDVKM. The CDR3 here is CASSSRTGVRQETQYF. The CDR3 DNA reads as TGTGCCAGCAGTTCCCGGACAGGGGTGAGACAAGAGACCCAGTACTTC. Using reference TRBV28 and TRBJ2-5 for the parts outside the CDR3, the full variable domain is DVKVTQSSRYLVKRTGEKVFLECVQDMDHENMFWYRQDPGLGLRLIYFSYDVKMKEKGDIPEGYSVSREKKERFSLILESASTNQTSMYLCASSSRTGVRQETQYFGPGTRLLVL.

The chain has TRBV5-6 and TRBJ2-4; D is perhaps TRBD1 or TRBD2 (5 bases each). The ends were cut back, 3 bases at V and 9 bases at J, with 25 bases in the middle. This CDR3 is 17 amino acids long. CDR1 SGHDT and CDR2 YYEEEE come from the germline V gene. The CDR3 nucleotides read TGTGCCAGCAGCTCTACGACCGGGACCCTCCGTGGGGCCATTCAGTACTTC. Amino acid sequence: CASSSTTGTLRGAIQYF.

The chain employs TRBV28 and TRBJ2-4, with 8 bases matching TRBD2. The CDR3 sequence is 18 residues long. Germline V gene lookup returns CDR1 MDHEN and CDR2 SYDVKM. V shed 6 bases, J shed 5 bases, and the junction held 18 bases outside the gene matches. The CDR3 loop is CASSPELGGTSGQNIQYF. CDR3 sequence (DNA): TGTGCCAGCAGCCCTGAGTTGGGGGGAACTAGCGGACAAAACATTCAGTACTTC.

This chain links TRBV27 with TRBJ2-7; 16 positions match TRBD2. The V gene end was trimmed by 5 bases and the J gene end by 6 bases; junction bases not matched to a gene: 7. CDR3 length: 16 amino acids. Germline CDR1 and CDR2: MNHEY and SMNVEV (reference sequence). CDR3 in amino acids: CASSPGLAGGPGEQYF. DNA for the CDR3: TGTGCCAGCAGTCCGGGACTAGCGGGAGGGCCGGGCGAGCAGTACTTC.